What follows is one T cell receptor (beta chain) and its context. Its antigen is as yet unknown. Sequencing targeted TCR beta in T cells from blood (CD8+ and CD4+). CD8+ and CD4+ T cells were negatively isolated; TEMRA cells were FACS-enriched. This sample is part of a study of CD8 T cells in Susac syndrome. Study-level points and caveats: The TCR sequencing and HLA analysis in the study involved a relatively small number of individuals, as the study acknowledged.

Roughly 0.5 to 1 ug RNA was reverse transcribed with random hexamers. With immunoSEQ multiplex PCR, TCR beta CDR3 was amplified across 54 Vbeta and 13 Jbeta. TCRdb reprocessed the immunoSEQ multiplex PCR reads with MiXCR, giving one entry per CDR3 protein. Seen here are some 300,000 distinct CDR3 sequences, approximately 85% observed once, and the top ten hold roughly 0.22%. The TCR sequence derives from a human donor with multiple sclerosis. Material: CD8+ T cells from PBMCs.

The CDR3 loop is CASSLLGGDTEAFF. The CDR3 DNA reads TGTGCCAGCAGTTTACTGGGAGGGGACACTGAAGCTTTCTTT. The chain recombines TRBV27 with TRBJ1-1; TRBD1 might be the D (5 bases). V lost 2 bases and J lost 3, with 10 bases in between. The CDR3 loop spans 14 amino acids. Per the germline V gene, CDR1 is MNHEY and CDR2 is SMNVEV (reference sequence).